Described below is a single T cell receptor (beta chain) sequence and its context. Its cognate antigen is unknown. Trimming stripped 3 bases from V and 7 bases from J, with 21 bases between. The germline V gene has CDR1 MNHNS and CDR2 SASEGT. The CDR3 is made up of 17 amino acids. The data are from a study of a mutant IDH1 vaccine in newly diagnosed glioma. Study at large: Vaccines began 4-6 weeks after radiotherapy alone, or with temozolomide cycles. The study, taken as a whole, reports: Among all patients, vaccine-induced immune responses occurred in about 93%. Changes in top peripheral clonotypes did not appear linked to pseudoprogression.

Assay used: immunoSEQ multiplex PCR; TCRdb lists only in-frame clones, some missing. This sample has around 50,000 clones, with around four fifths found just once. Time point described: week 5, during vaccination. A single vaccine dose contained 300 ug of mutant IDH1 20-mer peptide, and topical imiquimod was used with it. The sequencing used PBMCs, collected from a glioma patient whose treatment included an IDH1 peptide vaccine. This receptor was taken from a man aged 50 to 60 with glioma. This rearrangement joins TRBV6-1 to TRBJ2-2; TRBD2 is a possible D gene (7 bases). The CDR3 loop reads CASSEGAGGRTGGELFF. As DNA, the CDR3 is TGTGCCAGCAGTGAGGGAGCCGGGGGGCGGACGGGCGGGGAGCTGTTTTTT.